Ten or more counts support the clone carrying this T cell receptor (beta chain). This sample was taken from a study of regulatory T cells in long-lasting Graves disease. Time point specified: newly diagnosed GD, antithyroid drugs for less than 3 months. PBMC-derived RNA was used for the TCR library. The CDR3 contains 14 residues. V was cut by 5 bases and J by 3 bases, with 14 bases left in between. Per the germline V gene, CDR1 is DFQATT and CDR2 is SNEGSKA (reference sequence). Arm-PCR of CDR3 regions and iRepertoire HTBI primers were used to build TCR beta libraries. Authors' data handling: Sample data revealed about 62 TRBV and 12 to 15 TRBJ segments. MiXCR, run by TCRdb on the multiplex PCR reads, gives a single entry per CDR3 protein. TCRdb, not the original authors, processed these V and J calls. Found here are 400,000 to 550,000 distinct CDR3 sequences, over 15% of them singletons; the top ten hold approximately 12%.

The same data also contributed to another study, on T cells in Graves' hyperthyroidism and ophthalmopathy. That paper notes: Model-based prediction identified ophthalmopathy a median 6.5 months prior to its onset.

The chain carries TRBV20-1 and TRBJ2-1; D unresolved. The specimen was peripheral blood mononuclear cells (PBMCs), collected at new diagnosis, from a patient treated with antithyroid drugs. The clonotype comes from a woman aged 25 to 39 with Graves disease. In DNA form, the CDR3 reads TGCAGTGCTGGAGCCCCCGGCGGCTACAATGAGCAGTTCTTC. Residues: CSAGAPGGYNEQFF.